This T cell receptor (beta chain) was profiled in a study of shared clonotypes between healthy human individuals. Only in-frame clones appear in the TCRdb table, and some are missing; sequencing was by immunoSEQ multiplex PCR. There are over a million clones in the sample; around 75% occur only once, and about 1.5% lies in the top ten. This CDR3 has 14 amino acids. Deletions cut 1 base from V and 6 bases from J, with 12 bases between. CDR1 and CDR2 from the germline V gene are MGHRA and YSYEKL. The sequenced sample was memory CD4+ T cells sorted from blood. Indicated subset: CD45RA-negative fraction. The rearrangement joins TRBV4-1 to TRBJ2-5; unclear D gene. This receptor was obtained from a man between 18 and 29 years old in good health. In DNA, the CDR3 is TGCGCCAGCAGCCAAGTCGGGCTAATGAAGACCCAGTACTTC. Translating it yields CASSQVGLMKTQYF.